This T cell receptor (beta chain) was identified during a study of T-cell memory formation after mild COVID-19. Barcoded TCR alpha and TCR beta cDNA libraries with UMIs came from 5'RACE using constant-segment primers. TCRdb reanalysed the 5' RACE reads using MiXCR and keeps one entry per CDR3 protein. The data show roughly 200,000 distinct CDR3 sequences, around a fifth seen once. With 3 bases clipped from V and 2 bases from J, the junction kept 8 bases outside the gene matches. The CDR3 is 17 residues long. Germline V gene lookup returns CDR1 KGHDR and CDR2 SFDVKD. This clonotype was picked up a small number of times. Its antigen remains unknown. Regarding the study as a whole: A balance of CD4 and CD8 characterized clones contracting day 15 to 85, whereas later expanders leaned CD4+.

This TCR was recovered from an adult woman who had mild COVID-19 (a few samples of this study predate the infection). Cell type and time point are not known. The chain couples TRBV24-1 to TRBJ2-3, with 9 bases aligning to TRBD2. The sample consisted of PBMCs or a T cell subset sorted from them (not recorded which). This chain's CDR3 is CATSDLDSGSSTDTQYF. The CDR3 DNA follows: TGTGCCACCAGTGATCTCGATAGCGGGAGCTCCACAGATACGCAGTATTTT.